This record concerns one T cell receptor beta chain sequence. These data are taken from a study of cytomegalovirus exposure and HLA in healthy donors. Profiled with immunoSEQ multiplex PCR; TCRdb holds only in-frame clones, not every one. Of about 180,000 clones listed, 85% are singletons. Germline V gene lookup returns CDR1 SGHDN and CDR2 FVKESK. V lost 1 base to trimming and J lost 7 bases; unmatched junction nucleotides: 10. The CDR3 contains 17 residues. The sample consisted of PBMCs. The J gene is TRBJ2-3, the V gene TRBV14; 11 nucleotides agree with TRBD2. This sequence was found in a man aged 18 to 35 in good health and CMV-seropositive. CDR3 DNA sequence: TGTGCCAGCAGCCAAGTTTATATCACTAGCGGGAGCTATACGCAGTATTTT. Its protein product is CASSQVYITSGSYTQYF. Complete variable domain (other parts from reference TRBV14 and TRBJ2-3): EAGVTQFPSHSVIEKGQTVTLRCDPISGHDNLYWYRRVMGKEIKFLLHFVKESKQDESGMPNNRFLAERTGGTYSTLKVQPAELEDSGVYFCASSQVYITSGSYTQYFGPGTRLTVL.